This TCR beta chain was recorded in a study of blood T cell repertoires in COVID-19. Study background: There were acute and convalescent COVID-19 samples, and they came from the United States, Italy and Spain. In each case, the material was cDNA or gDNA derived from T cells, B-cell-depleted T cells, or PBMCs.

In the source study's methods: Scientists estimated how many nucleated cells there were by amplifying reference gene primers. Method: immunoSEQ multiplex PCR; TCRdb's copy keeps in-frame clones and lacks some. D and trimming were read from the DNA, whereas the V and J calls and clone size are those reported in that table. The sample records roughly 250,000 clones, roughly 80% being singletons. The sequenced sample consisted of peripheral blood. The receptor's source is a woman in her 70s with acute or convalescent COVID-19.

The CDR3 is CASSQVVRENTEAFF. The CDR3 coding sequence is TGTGCCAGCAGCCAAGTTGTGAGGGAGAACACTGAAGCTTTCTTT. The rearrangement links TRBV3-1 (or the pseudogene TRBV3-2) to TRBJ1-1; the D is unclear. The germline CDR1 and CDR2 sequences are LGHDT and YNNKEL (reference sequence). V shed 1 base and J shed 1 base, with 10 bases lying between them. The CDR3 totals 15 residues.